A single sample gave rise to the 18 T cell receptor beta chains below, sequenced in a study of blood T cell repertoires in COVID-19. This table comes from immunoSEQ multiplex PCR, and its TCRdb copy is limited to in-frame clones, with some not included. Among about 270,000 clones listed, around 89% were seen once. Sample: PBMCs or T cells enriched from blood (not recorded which). The receptor set was obtained from a middle-aged woman with acute COVID-19.

The J gene is TRBJ2-2, the V gene TRBV6-2 or TRBV6-3; 7 bases line up with TRBD2. The J segment lost 5 bases and the V segment lost 4 bases, leaving 7 bases of the junction unmatched. Germline CDR1 reads MNHEY; CDR2 reads SVGEGT. The CDR3 length is 15 residues. The CDR3 region is CASSWGGSGTGELFF. The CDR3 DNA reads TGTGCCAGCAGTTGGGGGGGGAGCGGGACCGGGGAGCTGTTTTTT.

There are a few counts of this clone. The sample contains more than one DNA sequence encoding this CDR3. The rearrangement uses TRBV19 and TRBJ1-1; D is undetermined. V was trimmed by 1 base and J by 5 bases, leaving 8 bases between them. The germline V gene has CDR1 LNHDA and CDR2 SQIVND (reference sequence). CDR3 length equals 13 residues. The CDR3: CASSIGRETEAFF. The CDR3 DNA reads TGTGCCAGTAGTATAGGTCGGGAAACTGAAGCTTTCTTT.

The J gene is TRBJ2-3, the V gene TRBV7-3; D is perhaps TRBD1 (7 bases). Trimming shortened V by 5 bases and J by 2 bases, and 17 bases separated the two germline ends. This CDR3 has 16 amino acids. The germline CDR1 and CDR2 sequences are SGHTA and FQGTGA. The CDR3 DNA reads TGTGCCAGCAGCCCGCTAGGGGGCGGGACCACAGATACGCAGTATTTT. Its protein is CASSPLGGGTTDTQYF. The full variable domain, in which reference TRBV7-3 and TRBJ2-3 provide the parts outside the CDR3, is GAGVSQTPSNKVTEKGKYVELRCDPISGHTALYWYRQSLGQGPEFLIYFQGTGAADDSGLPNDRFFAVRPEGSVSTLKIQRTERGDSAVYLCASSPLGGGTTDTQYFGPGTRLTVL.

The chain is built from TRBV7-9 and TRBJ2-1; the D gene is possibly TRBD1 (6 bases). Trimming left V 1 base short and J 8 bases short, with 15 bases between. The CDR3 extends over 15 amino acids. From germline, CDR1 is SEHNR and CDR2 FQNEAQ (reference sequence). The CDR3 DNA sequence: TGTGCCAGCAGCTTAGAGGGCAGGGGTAGCGATGAGCAGTTCTTC. Protein: CASSLEGRGSDEQFF.

As to this clone: The CDR3 ends on some other residue instead of the conserved phenylalanine or tryptophan, so this is likely a read error. Because the CDR3's place on the DNA is in doubt, the DNA is left out and the CDR3 is given as listed by TCRdb. This chain links TRBV25-1 with TRBJ1-1; TRBD1 reflects the table's D call only, with no check against the DNA. Germline V lookup: CDR1 MGHDK, CDR2 SYGVNS. A total of 9 residues make up the CDR3, ends included. This CDR3 is CASRTERGS.

The rearrangement joins TRBV19 to TRBJ1-2; 7 bases map to TRBD1. V lost 3 bases and J lost 4; bases outside the gene matches: 8. This CDR3 spans 15 amino acids. CDR1 is LNHDA, CDR2 SQIVND, per germline (reference sequence). The CDR3 loop is CASSIGPGGSYGYTF. The CDR3 region has the DNA TGTGCCAGTAGTATCGGTCCAGGGGGATCCTATGGCTACACCTTC.

V usage is TRBV21-1 and J usage is TRBJ1-5; the D call of TRBD1 is as the table states it, not checked on the DNA. TRBV21-1 is a known pseudogene. The CDR3 has 17 residues. The CDR3 protein is CASSKPRQALSNQPQHF. For the CDR3, the DNA is TGTGCCAGCAGCAAACCCAGACAGGCTCTCAGCAATCAGCCCCAGCATTTT.

The sample holds one count of this clone. Sequence at one end of the junction differs from germline and may be a read error. This chain connects TRBV12-3 or TRBV12-4 to TRBJ1-5; TRBD1 is a possible D gene (6 bases). The length of the CDR3 is 13 residues. The CDR3 sequence is CASSEQGNQSQHF. The DNA of the CDR3 is TGTGCCAGCAGTGAGCAGGGGAATCAGTCCCAGCATTTT.

V gene TRBV6-1 combines with J gene TRBJ1-1; D unclear. The CDR3 has 14 residues. V dropped 3 bases and J dropped 1 base, with 9 bases sitting between them. CDR1 MNHNS and CDR2 SASEGT come from the germline V gene. CDR3 in DNA: TGTGCCAGCAGTGAGCCGGGATGGAACACTGAAGCTTTCTTT. It codes for CASSEPGWNTEAFF.

J is TRBJ1-1 and V is TRBV29-1; 7 positions agree with TRBD1. The CDR3 consists of 13 residues. Per germline, CDR1 SQVTM and CDR2 ANQGSEA. After removal of 7 bases from V and 0 bases from J, the junction contained 5 bases not matched to a gene. The DNA for the CDR3 is TGCAGCGGTTCGGGACAGCTGAACACTGAAGCTTTCTTT. Protein product: CSGSGQLNTEAFF.

This clone occurred a few times. This rearrangement joins TRBV3-1 (or the pseudogene TRBV3-2) to TRBJ2-5; D is undetermined. V dropped 3 bases and J dropped 1 base, with 9 bases sitting between them. In germline, CDR1 is LGHDT, CDR2 YNNKEL (reference sequence). This CDR3 is 14 amino acids long. CDR3 protein: CASSHRGLQETQYF. The CDR3 DNA reads TGTGCCAGCAGCCACCGCGGTCTCCAAGAGACCCAGTACTTC.

Notes on this clone: Other DNA variants within this sample encode the same CDR3. The J gene is TRBJ2-7, the V gene TRBV5-1, with 7 bases fitting TRBD2. Germline V CDR1 and CDR2: SGHRS, YFSETQ. After removal of 0 bases from V and 2 bases from J, the junction contained 2 bases not matched to a gene. The CDR3 runs to 14 residues. The CDR3 sequence is CASSLAGGTYEQYF. DNA of the CDR3: TGCGCCAGCAGCTTGGCGGGAGGAACCTACGAGCAGTACTTC.

In this sample, this clone turned up once. The chain is built from TRBV24-1 and TRBJ2-1, with TRBD2 identical over 8 bases. The germline V gene has CDR1 KGHDR and CDR2 SFDVKD. V trimming: 4 bases; J trimming: 4 bases; junction bases outside the gene matches: 14. This CDR3 comprises 18 residues. The CDR3 sequence is CATSEVPALAERYNEQFF. CDR3 DNA sequence: TGTGCCACCAGTGAGGTCCCCGCACTAGCGGAGCGATACAATGAGCAGTTCTTC.

J is TRBJ2-1 and V is TRBV5-6, with TRBD2 as a possible D gene (6 bases). This CDR3 comprises 15 residues. With 2 bases removed from V and 3 bases from J, the gap between germline ends came to 12 bases. Germline assignment: CDR1 SGHDT and CDR2 YYEEEE. The CDR3 is CASSLARLDYNEQFF. The CDR3 DNA follows: TGTGCCAGCAGCTTAGCGCGACTAGACTACAATGAGCAGTTCTTC.

The gene calls are TRBV3-1 (or the pseudogene TRBV3-2) and TRBJ1-5; no clear D. V lost 0 bases to trimming and J lost 3 bases, with 9 bases between them. This CDR3 contains 15 residues. The germline gives CDR1 LGHDT, CDR2 YNNKEL (reference sequence). This chain's CDR3 is CASSQDFRNNQPQHF. The CDR3 region has the DNA TGTGCCAGCAGCCAAGATTTCAGAAACAATCAGCCCCAGCATTTT.

V gene TRBV7-9 combines with J gene TRBJ2-5; 11 bases align to TRBD2. Germline V lookup: CDR1 SEHNR, CDR2 FQNEAQ (reference sequence). The V and J ends lost 6 bases and 2 bases, in that order; junction bases with no gene match: 11. The CDR3 has 17 residues. CDR3 sequence (DNA): TGTGCCAGCAGTTCTATCACGACTAGCGGGATACAAGAGACCCAGTACTTC. This translates into CASSSITTSGIQETQYF.

The rearrangement uses TRBV10-1 and TRBJ1-1, with 7 bases lining up with TRBD1. This CDR3 is built from 14 residues. CDR1 is WNHNN and CDR2 is SYGVQD in the germline V gene (reference sequence). Germline trimming cut 3 bases from V and 4 bases from J; bases unmatched to any gene: 5. Here the CDR3 reads CASSEGGTLTEAFF. CDR3 DNA: TGCGCCAGCAGTGAAGGGGGCACCCTCACTGAAGCTTTCTTT.

This clone was seen a single time. This rearrangement joins TRBV7-2 to TRBJ2-5, with a weak D call TRBD2 (5 bases). The V gene lost 4 bases and the J gene lost 2 bases, with 14 bases spanning the gap. CDR3 length equals 15 residues. CDR1 is SGHTA and CDR2 is FQGNSA in the germline V gene. The CDR3, as DNA: TGTGCCAGCAGCTCGCCCTACACTAGACAAGAGACCCAGTACTTC. It codes for CASSSPYTRQETQYF.